This paragraph covers one T cell receptor (beta chain) sequence. The target antigen is unknown. Russia was home to the donors, healthy Caucasian individuals aged roughly 6 to 100. This specimen comes from a study of blood T cells in healthy people across ages. Regarding the study as a whole: As naive T cell percentage varied, TCR beta diversity correlated strongly with it.

Together with a sample-barcoded 5' primer, a J-beta primer mix was included in a second PCR lasting 7 to 11 cycles. Template switching added a 12-random-nucleotide identifier to every cDNA molecule. TCRdb ran MiXCR on the 5' RACE reads and lists one entry per CDR3 protein. The repertoire has about 970,000 distinct CDR3 sequences, around 54% of them found once; the top ten carry 20% to 25%. The CDR3 extends over 19 amino acids. In germline, CDR1 is SGHKS, CDR2 YYEKEE (reference sequence). Deletions cut 4 bases from V and 4 bases from J, with 28 bases between. This chain connects TRBV5-5 to TRBJ2-3, with D maybe TRBD1 (5 bases). The sequence was collected from a woman aged 60-75 years in good health. Sequencing used blood. The CDR3 region has the DNA TGTGCCAGCAGCACCCTCCCGGCCCAGGGTGGTTGGTTGGCAGATACGCAGTATTTT. It yields the protein CASSTLPAQGGWLADTQYF.